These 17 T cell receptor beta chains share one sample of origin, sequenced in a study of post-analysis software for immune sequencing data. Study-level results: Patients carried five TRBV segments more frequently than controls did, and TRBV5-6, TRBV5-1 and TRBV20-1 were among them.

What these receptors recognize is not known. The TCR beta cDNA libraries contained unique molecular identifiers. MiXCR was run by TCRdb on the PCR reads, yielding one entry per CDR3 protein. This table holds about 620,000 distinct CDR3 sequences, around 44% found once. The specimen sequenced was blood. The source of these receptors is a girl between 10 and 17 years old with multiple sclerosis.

The CDR3 DNA reads TGTGCCAGCAACATCGGAACCGGGGGCACAGATACGCAGTATTTT. Protein product: CASNIGTGGTDTQYF. This chain uses TRBV27 with TRBJ2-3, with D possibly matching TRBD2 (5 bases). V was pared by 7 bases and J by 1 base, with 15 bases between. The CDR3 runs to 15 residues. Per germline, CDR1 MNHEY and CDR2 SMNVEV (reference sequence).

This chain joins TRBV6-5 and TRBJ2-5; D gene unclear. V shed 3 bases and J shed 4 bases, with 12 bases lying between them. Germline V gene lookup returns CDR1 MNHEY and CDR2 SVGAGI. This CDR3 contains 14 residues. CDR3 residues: CASSYLGTLETQYF. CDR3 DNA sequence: TGTGCCAGCAGTTATTTGGGTACCTTAGAGACCCAGTACTTC.

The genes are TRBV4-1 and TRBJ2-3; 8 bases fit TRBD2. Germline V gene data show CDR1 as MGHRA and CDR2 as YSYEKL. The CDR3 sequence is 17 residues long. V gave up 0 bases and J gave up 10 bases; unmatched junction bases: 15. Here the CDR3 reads CASSQDPPAGAPVAQYF. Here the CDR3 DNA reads TGCGCCAGCAGCCAAGATCCCCCAGCGGGGGCGCCCGTGGCGCAGTATTTT.

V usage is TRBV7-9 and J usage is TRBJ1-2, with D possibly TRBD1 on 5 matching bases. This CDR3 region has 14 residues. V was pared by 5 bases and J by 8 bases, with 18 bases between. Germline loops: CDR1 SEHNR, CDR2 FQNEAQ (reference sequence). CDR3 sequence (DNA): TGTGCCAGCAGCCCCCGCGACAGCTCTATCGGCTACACCTTC. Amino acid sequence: CASSPRDSSIGYTF. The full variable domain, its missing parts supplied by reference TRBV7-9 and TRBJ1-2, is DTGVSQNPRHKITKRGQNVTFRCDPISEHNRLYWYRQTLGQGPEFLTYFQNEAQLEKSRLLSDRFSAERPKGSFSTLEIQRTEQGDSAMYLCASSPRDSSIGYTFGSGTRLTVV.

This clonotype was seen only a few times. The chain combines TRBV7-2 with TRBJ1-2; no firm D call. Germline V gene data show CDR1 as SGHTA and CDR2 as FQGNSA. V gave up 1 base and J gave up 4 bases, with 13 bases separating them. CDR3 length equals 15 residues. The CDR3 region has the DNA TGTGCCAGCAGCTTAGGGGGTCCTTGGGTCTATGGCTACACCTTC. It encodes CASSLGGPWVYGYTF. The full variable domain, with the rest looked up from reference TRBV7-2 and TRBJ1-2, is GAGVSQSPSNKVTEKGKDVELRCDPISGHTALYWYRQSLGQGLEFLIYFQGNSAPDKSGLPSDRFSAERTGGSVSTLTIQRTQQEDSAVYLCASSLGGPWVYGYTFGSGTRLTVV.

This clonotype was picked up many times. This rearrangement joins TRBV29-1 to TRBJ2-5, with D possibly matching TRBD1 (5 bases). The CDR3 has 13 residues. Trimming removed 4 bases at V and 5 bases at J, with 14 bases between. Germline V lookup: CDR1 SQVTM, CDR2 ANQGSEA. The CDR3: CSVARVVRETQYF. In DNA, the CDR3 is TGCAGCGTTGCCAGGGTGGTACGTGAGACCCAGTACTTC.

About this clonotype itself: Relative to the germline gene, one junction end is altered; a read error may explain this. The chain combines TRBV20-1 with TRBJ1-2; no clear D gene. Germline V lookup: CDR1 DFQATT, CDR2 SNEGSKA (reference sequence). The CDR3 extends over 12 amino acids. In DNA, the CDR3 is TGCAGGGCTACTCGTCTCGGCTATGGCTACACCTTC. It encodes CRATRLGYGYTF.

Written as DNA, the CDR3 is TGTGCCTGGGGGGTTATGAACACTGAAGCTTTCTTT. This gives the protein CAWGVMNTEAFF. This chain connects TRBV30 to TRBJ1-1; D is uncertain. There are 12 residues in the CDR3. CDR1 is GTSNPN and CDR2 is SVGIG in the germline V gene (reference sequence). The V and J ends lost 5 bases and 0 bases respectively, with 7 bases between them. Complete variable domain (other parts from reference TRBV30 and TRBJ1-1): SQTIHQWPATLVQPVGSPLSLECTVEGTSNPNLYWYRQAAGRGLQLLFYSVGIGQISSEVPQNLSASRPQDRQFILSSKKLLLSDSGFYLCAWGVMNTEAFFGQGTRLTVV.

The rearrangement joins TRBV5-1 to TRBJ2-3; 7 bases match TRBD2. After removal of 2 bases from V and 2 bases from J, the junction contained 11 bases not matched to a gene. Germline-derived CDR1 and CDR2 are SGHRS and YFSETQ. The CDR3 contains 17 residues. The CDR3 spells CASSFPPAGRNTDTQYF. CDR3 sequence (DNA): TGCGCCAGCAGCTTTCCCCCAGCGGGACGGAACACAGATACGCAGTATTTT.

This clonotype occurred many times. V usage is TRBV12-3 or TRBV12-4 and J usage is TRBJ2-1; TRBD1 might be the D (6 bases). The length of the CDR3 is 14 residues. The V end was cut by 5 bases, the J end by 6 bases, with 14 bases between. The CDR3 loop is CASSAGLGANEQFF. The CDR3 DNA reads TGTGCCAGCAGTGCCGGACTGGGGGCCAATGAGCAGTTCTTC.

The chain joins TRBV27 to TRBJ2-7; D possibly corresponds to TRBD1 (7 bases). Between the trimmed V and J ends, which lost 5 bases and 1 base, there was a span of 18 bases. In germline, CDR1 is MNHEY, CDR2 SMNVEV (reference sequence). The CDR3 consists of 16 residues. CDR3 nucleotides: TGTGCCAGCAGTCCCCAGGCTCAGGGGGGTTCCTACGAGCAGTACTTC. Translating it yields CASSPQAQGGSYEQYF.

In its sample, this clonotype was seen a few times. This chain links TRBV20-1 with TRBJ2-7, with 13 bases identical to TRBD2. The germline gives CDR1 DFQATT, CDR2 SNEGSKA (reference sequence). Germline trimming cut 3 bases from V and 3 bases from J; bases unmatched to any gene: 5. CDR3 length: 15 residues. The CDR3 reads CSARTSGRIGYEQYF. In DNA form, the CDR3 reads TGCAGTGCTAGGACTAGCGGGAGGATAGGCTACGAGCAGTACTTC.

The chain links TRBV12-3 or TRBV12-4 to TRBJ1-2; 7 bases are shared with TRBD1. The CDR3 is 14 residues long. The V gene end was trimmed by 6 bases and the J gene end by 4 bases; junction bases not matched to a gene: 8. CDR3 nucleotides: TGTGCCAGCAGCCTCCGGGGACAGATCTATGGCTACACCTTC. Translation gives CASSLRGQIYGYTF.

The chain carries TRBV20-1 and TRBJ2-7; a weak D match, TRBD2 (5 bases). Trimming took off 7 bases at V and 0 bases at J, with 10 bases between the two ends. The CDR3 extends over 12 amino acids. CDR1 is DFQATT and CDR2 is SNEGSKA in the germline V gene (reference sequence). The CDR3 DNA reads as TGCAGTGTTCGAGGGAGCTCCTACGAGCAGTACTTC. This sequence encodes CSVRGSSYEQYF.

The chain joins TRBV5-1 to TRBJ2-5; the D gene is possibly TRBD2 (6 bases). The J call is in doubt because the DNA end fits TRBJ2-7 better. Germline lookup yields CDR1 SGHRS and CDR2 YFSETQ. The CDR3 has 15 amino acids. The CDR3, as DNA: TGCGCCAGCAGCGCCTTTTACGGGGGAACCCACGAGCAGTACTTC. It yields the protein CASSAFYGGTHEQYF.

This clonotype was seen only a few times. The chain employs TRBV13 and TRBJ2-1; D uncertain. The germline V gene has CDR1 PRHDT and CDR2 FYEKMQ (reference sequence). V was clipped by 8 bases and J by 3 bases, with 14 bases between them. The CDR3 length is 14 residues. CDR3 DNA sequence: TGTGCCAGCCCAGGTAGGCTTGGCTACAATGAGCAGTTCTTC. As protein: CASPGRLGYNEQFF.

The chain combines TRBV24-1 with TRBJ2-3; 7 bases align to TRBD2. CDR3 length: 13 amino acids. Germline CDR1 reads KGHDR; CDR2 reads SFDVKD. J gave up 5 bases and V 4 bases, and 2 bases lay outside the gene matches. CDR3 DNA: TGTGCCACCAGTGAGTTAGCGGGAGATACGCAGTATTTT. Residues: CATSELAGDTQYF.